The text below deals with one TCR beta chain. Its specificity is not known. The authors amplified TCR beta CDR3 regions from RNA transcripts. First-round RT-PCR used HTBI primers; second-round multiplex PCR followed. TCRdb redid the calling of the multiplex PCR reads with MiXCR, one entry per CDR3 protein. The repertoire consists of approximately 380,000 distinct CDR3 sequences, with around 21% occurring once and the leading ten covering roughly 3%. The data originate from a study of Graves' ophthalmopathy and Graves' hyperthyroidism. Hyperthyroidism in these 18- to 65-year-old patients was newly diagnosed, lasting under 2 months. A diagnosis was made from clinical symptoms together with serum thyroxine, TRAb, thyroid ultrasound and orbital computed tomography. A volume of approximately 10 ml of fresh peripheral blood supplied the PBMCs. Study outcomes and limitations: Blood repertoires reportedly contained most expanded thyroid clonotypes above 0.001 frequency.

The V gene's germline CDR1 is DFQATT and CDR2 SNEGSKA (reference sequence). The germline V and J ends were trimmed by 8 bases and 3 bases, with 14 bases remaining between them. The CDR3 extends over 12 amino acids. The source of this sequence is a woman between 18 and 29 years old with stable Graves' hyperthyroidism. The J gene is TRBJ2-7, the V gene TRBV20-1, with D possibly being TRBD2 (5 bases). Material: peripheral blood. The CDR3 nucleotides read TGCAGTACGACGGGAAATATCTACGAGCAGTACTTC. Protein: CSTTGNIYEQYF.